The 5 T cell receptor beta chains given below trace back to one sample, sequenced in a study of T cells in Graves' hyperthyroidism and ophthalmopathy. RNA transcripts were the template for amplifying TCR beta CDR3 regions. Carried out on the TCR CDR3, a first-round RT-PCR used the HTBI primer set. TCRdb re-analysed the multiplex PCR reads in MiXCR, keeping a single row per CDR3 protein. The sample lists about 530,000 distinct CDR3 sequences, roughly 18% occurring once. What was sequenced was blood. The source is a woman between 18 and 29 years old with Graves' ophthalmopathy.

There are many counts of this clonotype. This sequence joins TRBV2 and TRBJ2-3, with 10 bases identical to TRBD2. Germline V gives CDR1 SNHLY, CDR2 FYNNEI. The CDR3 loop spans 17 amino acids. V lost 3 bases, J lost 4 bases, and 10 bases stayed unmatched. The DNA of the CDR3 is TGTGCCAGCAGTGACATAGCGGGGGGCCACCCGGCAGATACGCAGTATTTT. Protein product: CASSDIAGGHPADTQYF.

At least ten counts were recorded for this clonotype. This chain links TRBV6-1 with TRBJ2-1; perhaps TRBD2 as D (5 bases). The CDR3 runs 14 residues. The germline V and J ends were trimmed by 11 bases and 6 bases, with 20 bases remaining between them. Germline-derived CDR1 and CDR2 are MNHNS and SASEGT. Here the CDR3 DNA reads TGTGCCCCGAGCCCCCTAGCAAAAATCAATGAGCAGTTCTTC. It encodes CAPSPLAKINEQFF.

V and J are TRBV11-1 and TRBJ2-1, with D tentatively TRBD1 (6 bases). The CDR3 covers 16 residues. Trimming stripped 5 bases from V and 2 bases from J, with 16 bases between. Per the germline V gene, CDR1 is SGHAT and CDR2 is FQDESV (reference sequence). CDR3 protein: CASSPWQGPAYNEQFF. The CDR3 DNA sequence: TGTGCCAGCAGCCCATGGCAGGGGCCAGCCTACAATGAGCAGTTCTTC.

The chain is built from TRBV7-9 and TRBJ2-2, with D tentatively TRBD1 (5 bases). This CDR3 region has 13 residues. Trimming cost V 2 bases and J 7 bases, with 8 bases left between them. The V gene's germline CDR1 is SEHNR and CDR2 FQNEAQ (reference sequence). In DNA form, the CDR3 reads TGTGCCAGCAGCTTACAGGACATCGGGGAGCTGTTTTTT. Its protein is CASSLQDIGELFF.

This clonotype was detected only a few times. At one end, the junction sequence differs from germline, possibly due to a read error. This chain joins TRBV9 and TRBJ2-7, with TRBD1 matching 9 bases. Per the germline V gene, CDR1 is SGDLS and CDR2 is YYNGEE. The CDR3 covers 18 residues. CDR3 region: CANSAVVDVGTGLHEQYF. CDR3 nucleotide sequence: TGTGCCAACAGCGCAGTAGTCGATGTCGGGACAGGGCTGCACGAGCAGTACTTC.